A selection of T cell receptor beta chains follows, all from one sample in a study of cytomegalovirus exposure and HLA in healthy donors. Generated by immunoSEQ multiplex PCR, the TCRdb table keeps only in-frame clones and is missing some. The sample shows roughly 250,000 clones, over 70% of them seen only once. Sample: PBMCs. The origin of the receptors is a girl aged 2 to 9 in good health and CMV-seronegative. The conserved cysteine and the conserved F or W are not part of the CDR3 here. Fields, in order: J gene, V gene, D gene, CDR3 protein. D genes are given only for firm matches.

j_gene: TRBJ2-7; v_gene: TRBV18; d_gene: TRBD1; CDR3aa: ASSPLTGQGAGEQY
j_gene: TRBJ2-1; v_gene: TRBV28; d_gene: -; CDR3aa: ASSFRSSYNEQF
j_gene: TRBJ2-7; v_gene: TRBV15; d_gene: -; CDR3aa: ATSRDQGPYEQY
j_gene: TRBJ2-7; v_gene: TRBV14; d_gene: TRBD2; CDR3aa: ASSQDGPGLAGTYEQY
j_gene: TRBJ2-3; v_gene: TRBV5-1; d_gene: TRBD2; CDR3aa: ASSLTGRRVSGTSGIGSTDTQY
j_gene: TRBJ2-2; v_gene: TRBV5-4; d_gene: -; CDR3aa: ASSLWGPGELF
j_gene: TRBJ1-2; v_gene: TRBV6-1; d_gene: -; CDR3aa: ASSRREGQNYGYT
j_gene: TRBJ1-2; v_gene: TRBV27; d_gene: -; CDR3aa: ASSLGPRGGGYT
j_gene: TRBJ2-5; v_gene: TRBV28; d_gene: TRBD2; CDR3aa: ASRSVAGIPQETQY
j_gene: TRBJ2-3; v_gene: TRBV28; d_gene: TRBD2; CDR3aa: ASSFAGGDTQY
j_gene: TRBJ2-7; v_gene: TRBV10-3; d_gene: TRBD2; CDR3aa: AISMNRTSGSSYEQY
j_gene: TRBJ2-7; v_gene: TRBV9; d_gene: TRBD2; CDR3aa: ASSGSGRAYEQY
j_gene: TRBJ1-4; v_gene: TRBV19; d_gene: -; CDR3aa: ASRTTGRRYEKLF
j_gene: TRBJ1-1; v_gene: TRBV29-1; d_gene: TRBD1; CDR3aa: SLRTGPMNTEAF
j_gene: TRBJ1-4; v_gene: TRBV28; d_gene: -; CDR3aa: ASSFREKLF
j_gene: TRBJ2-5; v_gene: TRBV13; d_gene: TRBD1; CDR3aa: ASSSRTGGRETQY
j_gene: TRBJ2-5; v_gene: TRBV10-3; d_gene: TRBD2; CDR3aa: AISDYSGGSQETQY
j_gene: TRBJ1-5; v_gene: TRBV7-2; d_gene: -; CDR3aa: ASSLGRYSNQPQH
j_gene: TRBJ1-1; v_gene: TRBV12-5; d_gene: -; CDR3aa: ASKGAEAF
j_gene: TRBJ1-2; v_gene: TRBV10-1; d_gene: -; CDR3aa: ASSDRVIYGYT
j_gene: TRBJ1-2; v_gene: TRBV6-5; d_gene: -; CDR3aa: ASSYGWQGTYGYT
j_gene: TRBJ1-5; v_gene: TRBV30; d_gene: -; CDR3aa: AWSLSTQGSNQPQH
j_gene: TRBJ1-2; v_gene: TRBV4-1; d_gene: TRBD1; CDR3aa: ASSQVPDRNYGYT
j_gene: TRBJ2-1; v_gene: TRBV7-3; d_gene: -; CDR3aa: ASGGGRNNEQF
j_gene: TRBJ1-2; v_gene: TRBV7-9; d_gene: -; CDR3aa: ASSLVGDGYT
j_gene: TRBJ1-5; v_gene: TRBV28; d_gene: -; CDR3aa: ASRARGGGNQPQH
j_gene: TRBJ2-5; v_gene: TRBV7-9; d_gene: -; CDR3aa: ASSLAQGYQETQY
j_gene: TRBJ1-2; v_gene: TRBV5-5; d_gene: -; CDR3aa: ASSSYDSHYGYT